The T cell receptor (beta chain) described here comes from a study of cytomegalovirus exposure and HLA in healthy donors. TCRdb's table, derived via immunoSEQ multiplex PCR, lists solely in-frame clones and lacks some. The table has under 140,000 clones, about 92% seen once. A note on this clone: Its antigen is undetermined.

General study findings and limits: Within the approximately 130 validation repertoires, first-cohort TCR clusters tended to co-occur, according to a later analysis.

This clonotype was sampled from a woman between 18 and 29 years old in good health and CMV-seronegative. The sample was PBMCs.

For the CDR3, the DNA is TGTGCCAGCAGCCCGGGACAGCCTAACTATGGCTACACCTTC. This encodes CASSPGQPNYGYTF. The V gene is TRBV6-1, the J gene TRBJ1-2, with TRBD1 matching over 7 bases. The CDR3 sequence is 14 residues long. The junction had 4 bases not matched to a gene; V was cut back by 6 bases and J by 0 bases. Germline V lookup: CDR1 MNHNS, CDR2 SASEGT.